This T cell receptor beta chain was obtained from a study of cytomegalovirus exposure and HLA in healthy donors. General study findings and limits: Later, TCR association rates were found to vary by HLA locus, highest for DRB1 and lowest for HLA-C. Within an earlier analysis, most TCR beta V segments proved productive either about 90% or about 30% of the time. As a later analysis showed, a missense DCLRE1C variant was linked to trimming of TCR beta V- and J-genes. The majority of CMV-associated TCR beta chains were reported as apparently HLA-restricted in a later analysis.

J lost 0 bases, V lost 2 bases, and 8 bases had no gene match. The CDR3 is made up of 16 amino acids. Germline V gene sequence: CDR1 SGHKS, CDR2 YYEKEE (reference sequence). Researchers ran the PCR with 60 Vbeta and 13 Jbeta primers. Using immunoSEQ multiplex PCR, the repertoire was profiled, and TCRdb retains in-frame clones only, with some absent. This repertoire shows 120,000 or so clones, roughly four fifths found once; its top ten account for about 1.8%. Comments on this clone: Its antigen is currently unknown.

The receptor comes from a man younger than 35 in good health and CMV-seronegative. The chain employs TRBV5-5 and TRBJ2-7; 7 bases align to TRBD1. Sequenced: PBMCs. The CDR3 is CASSFGRDSYSYEQYF. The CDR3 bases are TGTGCCAGCAGCTTCGGCCGGGACAGTTACTCCTACGAGCAGTACTTC.